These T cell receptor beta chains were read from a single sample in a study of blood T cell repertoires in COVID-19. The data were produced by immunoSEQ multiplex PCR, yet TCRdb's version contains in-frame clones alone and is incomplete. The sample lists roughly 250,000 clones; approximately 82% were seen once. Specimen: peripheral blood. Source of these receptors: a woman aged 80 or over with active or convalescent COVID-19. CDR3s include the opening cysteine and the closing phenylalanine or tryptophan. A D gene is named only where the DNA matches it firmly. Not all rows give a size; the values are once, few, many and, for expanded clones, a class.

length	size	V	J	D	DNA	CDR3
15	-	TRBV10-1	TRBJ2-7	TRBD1	TGCGCCAGCAGTGAGACAGGGGCCCCCGCCTACGAGCAGTACTTC	CASSETGAPAYEQYF
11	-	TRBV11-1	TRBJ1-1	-	TGTGCCAGCAGCTCCCGTGGAGGGGCTTTCTTT	CASSSRGGAFF
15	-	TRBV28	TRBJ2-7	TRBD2	TGTGCCAGCAGTCTCCCCGGACTAGCGTCGGACGAGCAGTACTTC	CASSLPGLASDEQYF
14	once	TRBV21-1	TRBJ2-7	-	TGTGCCAGCAGCAAAGAGAGGCCACCTTACGAGCAGTACTTC	CASSKERPPYEQYF
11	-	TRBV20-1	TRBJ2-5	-	TGCAGTGCTAGAGTGCGGGAGACCCAGTACTTC	CSARVRETQYF
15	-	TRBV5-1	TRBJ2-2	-	TGCGCCAGCACCGGTGGGACTCGGAACACCGGGGAGCTGTTTTTT	CASTGGTRNTGELFF
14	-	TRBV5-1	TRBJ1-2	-	TGCGCCAGCAGCGTATATCAGGGTGGGGCTGGCTACACCTTC	CASSVYQGGAGYTF
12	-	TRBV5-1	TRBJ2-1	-	TGCGCCAGCAGCCATGGACAGAGTGAGCAGTTCTTC	CASSHGQSEQFF
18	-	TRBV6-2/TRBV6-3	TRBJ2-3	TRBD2	TGTGCCAGCAGTTACTCCCCGTTAGCGGGGGGGGACACAGATACGCAGTATTTT	CASSYSPLAGGDTDTQYF
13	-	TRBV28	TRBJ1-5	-	TGTGCCAGCATACCGGGGTCCAATCAGCCCCAGCATTTT	CASIPGSNQPQHF
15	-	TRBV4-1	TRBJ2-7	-	TGCGCCAGCAGCCGACAGGAGTTTACATCCTACGAGCAGTACTTC	CASSRQEFTSYEQYF
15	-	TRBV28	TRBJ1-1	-	TGTGCCAGCATCCCCACGGACAGTGAGAACACTGAAGCTTTCTTT	CASIPTDSENTEAFF
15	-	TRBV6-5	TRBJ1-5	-	TGTGCCAGCAGACGAGGACAGTATAGCAATCAGCCCCAGCATTTT	CASRRGQYSNQPQHF
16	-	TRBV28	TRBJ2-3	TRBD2	TGTGCCAGCAGTTACCGGACTAGCGTTAGCACAGATACGCAGTATTTT	CASSYRTSVSTDTQYF
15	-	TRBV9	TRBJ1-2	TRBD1	TGTGCCAGCAGCGTAGGGACAGGGGGCTACTATGGCTACACCTTC	CASSVGTGGYYGYTF
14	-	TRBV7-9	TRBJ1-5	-	TGTGCCAGCAGCTTAGGGCCAGGGCAAGCGCCCCAGCATTTT	CASSLGPGQAPQHF